This T cell receptor beta chain was sequenced during a study of regulatory T cells in long-lasting Graves disease. At the level of the study: Antithyroid drugs had been given to newly diagnosed Graves' patients for under 3 months. Study findings and constraints: Persistent disease exhibited a predilection for TRBV28, TRBJ1-2 and TRBJ2-5.

The CDR3 is made up of 17 amino acids. V trimming: 6 bases; J trimming: 0 bases; junction bases outside the gene matches: 12. Germline V gene lookup returns CDR1 MNHEY and CDR2 SVGEGT. Documented time point: newly diagnosed GD, antithyroid drugs for less than 3 months. PBMC RNA served as the TCR library source. The table lists this clonotype with many counts. Antigen unknown. iRepertoire HTBI primers and Arm-PCR of CDR3 regions built TCR beta libraries. TCRdb analysed the multiplex PCR reads with MiXCR anew, one entry per CDR3 protein. Of hundreds of thousands of distinct CDR3 sequences listed, 16% are singletons. The sample also formed part of further work on T cells in Graves' hyperthyroidism and ophthalmopathy. As that report states: When the TCR CDR3 underwent first-round RT-PCR, the HTBI primer set was used.

The receptor was isolated from a woman in her thirties with Graves disease. This chain connects TRBV6-2 or TRBV6-3 to TRBJ2-7, with 9 nucleotides matching TRBD1. The source was peripheral blood mononuclear cells (PBMCs), collected at new diagnosis, from a patient treated with antithyroid drugs. Here the CDR3 DNA reads TGTGCCAGCAGCTATGGGACCGGGACAGGGAGCTCCTACGAGCAGTACTTC. It codes for CASSYGTGTGSSYEQYF.